A selection of T cell receptor beta chains follows, all from one sample in a study of CD8 T cells in ankylosing spondylitis. TCRdb itself ran the 5' RACE reads through MiXCR, one entry per CDR3 protein. In the table there are about 450,000 distinct CDR3 sequences, 26% of which are singletons. The material sequenced was blood, either unsorted or a sorted T cell fraction (not recorded which). Receptors were obtained from a male donor with ankylosing spondylitis. CDR3s include the opening cysteine and the closing phenylalanine or tryptophan. The order of the fields is J gene, D gene, V gene, clone size, CDR3 DNA, CDR3 protein. The D gene is left open where the match is weak. Clone size, where shown, is once, few, many, or a class for clones that have expanded.

J gene: TRBJ2-2
D gene: TRBD1
V gene: TRBV5-1
clone size: -
CDR3 DNA: TGCGCCAGCAGCTTGGCCGTAGGACAGGGCACCGGGGAGCTGTTTTTT
CDR3 protein: CASSLAVGQGTGELFF

J gene: TRBJ2-5
D gene: -
V gene: TRBV11-3
clone size: -
CDR3 DNA: TGTGCCAGCAGCCAGGTTAAAGAGACCCAGTACTTC
CDR3 protein: CASSQVKETQYF

J gene: TRBJ2-5
D gene: -
V gene: TRBV11-2
clone size: few
CDR3 DNA: TGTGCCAGCTCCCCTTCGAGTGAGACCCAGTACTTC
CDR3 protein: CASSPSSETQYF

J gene: TRBJ1-5
D gene: -
V gene: TRBV19
clone size: -
CDR3 DNA: TGTGCCAGTAGTACCCAGCAGGCTCGGCCCCAGCATTTT
CDR3 protein: CASSTQQARPQHF

J gene: TRBJ2-2
D gene: -
V gene: TRBV7-9
clone size: -
CDR3 DNA: TGTGCCAGCAGCTTCGAGGGGAGGACCGGGGAGCTGTTTTTT
CDR3 protein: CASSFEGRTGELFF

J gene: TRBJ2-3
D gene: -
V gene: TRBV5-1
clone size: few
CDR3 DNA: TGCGCCAGCAGCGGCCGCAGGGGCGGTTCCACAGATACGCAGTATTTT
CDR3 protein: CASSGRRGGSTDTQYF

J gene: TRBJ1-1
D gene: -
V gene: TRBV20-1
clone size: -
CDR3 DNA: TGCAGTGCTAGGGGGCTCGGGATAGGAACTGAAGCTTTCTTT
CDR3 protein: CSARGLGIGTEAFF

J gene: TRBJ2-7
D gene: TRBD2
V gene: TRBV27
clone size: few
CDR3 DNA: TGTGCCAGCAGTTTACTGGGACTACCCTACGAGCAGTACTTC
CDR3 protein: CASSLLGLPYEQYF

J gene: TRBJ2-7
D gene: TRBD1
V gene: TRBV20-1
clone size: -
CDR3 DNA: TGCAGTGCTCCCGACAGGGTTCGTTTCTACGAGCAGTACTTC
CDR3 protein: CSAPDRVRFYEQYF

J gene: TRBJ1-5
D gene: -
V gene: TRBV20-1
clone size: -
CDR3 DNA: TGCAGTGCTAGGTCCCGAATTGTAGGTCAGCCCCAGCATTTT
CDR3 protein: CSARSRIVGQPQHF

J gene: TRBJ2-2
D gene: -
V gene: TRBV27
clone size: few
CDR3 DNA: TGTGCCAGCAGTTTAATTCGTCCCGGGGAGCTGTTTTTT
CDR3 protein: CASSLIRPGELFF

J gene: TRBJ2-1
D gene: -
V gene: TRBV5-1
clone size: few
CDR3 DNA: TGCGCCAGCAGCTTGGATCCTAGCGCCTCCTTATACAATGAGCAGTTCTTC
CDR3 protein: CASSLDPSASLYNEQFF

J gene: TRBJ1-2
D gene: -
V gene: TRBV3-1
clone size: few
CDR3 DNA: TGTGCCAGCAGCCCCGGACGGGCCTCTGACTATGGCTACACCTTC
CDR3 protein: CASSPGRASDYGYTF

J gene: TRBJ2-4
D gene: -
V gene: TRBV5-1
clone size: -
CDR3 DNA: TGCGCCAGCAGCTTGGTCTCAGGGTACCAAAACATTCAGTACTTC
CDR3 protein: CASSLVSGYQNIQYF

J gene: TRBJ2-1
D gene: TRBD2
V gene: TRBV6-1
clone size: few
CDR3 DNA: TGTGCCAGCAGTGAAGGGCTAGCGGGAGTCTCCTACAATGAGCAGTTCTTC
CDR3 protein: CASSEGLAGVSYNEQFF

J gene: TRBJ1-1
D gene: -
V gene: TRBV29-1
clone size: -
CDR3 DNA: TGCAGCGTTCAAATCGGGAGGATTTCTGAAGCTTTCTTT
CDR3 protein: CSVQIGRISEAFF

J gene: TRBJ2-3
D gene: -
V gene: TRBV6-2/TRBV6-3
clone size: few
CDR3 DNA: TGTGCCAGCAGTCTTTACAGGAATACGCAGTATTTT
CDR3 protein: CASSLYRNTQYF

J gene: TRBJ1-1
D gene: TRBD1
V gene: TRBV12-3/TRBV12-4
clone size: -
CDR3 DNA: TGTGCCAGCAGTTTAGCCCGAACAGGGGAACACACTGAAGCTTTCTTT
CDR3 protein: CASSLARTGEHTEAFF

J gene: TRBJ2-4
D gene: -
V gene: TRBV14
clone size: few
CDR3 DNA: TGTGCCAGCAGTCGACTTTCCGGCAAAAACATTCAGTACTTC
CDR3 protein: CASSRLSGKNIQYF

J gene: TRBJ2-1
D gene: -
V gene: TRBV6-1
clone size: few
CDR3 DNA: TGTGCCAGCAGTCCCTCCCGGGGGAACAATGAGCAGTTCTTC
CDR3 protein: CASSPSRGNNEQFF

J gene: TRBJ2-3
D gene: -
V gene: TRBV7-8
clone size: -
CDR3 DNA: TGTGCCAGCAGCTGGGGTTGGGATACGCAGTATTTT
CDR3 protein: CASSWGWDTQYF

J gene: TRBJ2-1
D gene: TRBD2
V gene: TRBV27
clone size: few
CDR3 DNA: TGTGCCAGCAATTTAGCGGGAGCGGGAGGAGACTCCTACAATGAGCAGTTCTTC
CDR3 protein: CASNLAGAGGDSYNEQFF

J gene: TRBJ2-3
D gene: TRBD2
V gene: TRBV30
clone size: -
CDR3 DNA: TGTGCCTGGAGTATTAGCGGGTCTAGCACAGATACGCAGTATTTT
CDR3 protein: CAWSISGSSTDTQYF

J gene: TRBJ2-1
D gene: TRBD2
V gene: TRBV24-1
clone size: -
CDR3 DNA: TGTGCCACCAGTGACCCCGCGGGGGGGGTCTACAATGAGCAGTTCTTC
CDR3 protein: CATSDPAGGVYNEQFF

J gene: TRBJ2-2
D gene: TRBD1
V gene: TRBV24-1
clone size: -
CDR3 DNA: TGTGCCACCAGTGACCCAGGGACAGGGGGCACCGGGGAGCTGTTTTTT
CDR3 protein: CATSDPGTGGTGELFF

J gene: TRBJ1-4
D gene: -
V gene: TRBV7-6
clone size: few
CDR3 DNA: TGTGCCAGCAGCTTAGTTGGGAACCGGGCTAATGAAAAACTGTTTTTT
CDR3 protein: CASSLVGNRANEKLFF

J gene: TRBJ2-1
D gene: -
V gene: TRBV29-1
clone size: few
CDR3 DNA: TGCAGCGTTGCTTGGTACAATGAGCAGTTCTTC
CDR3 protein: CSVAWYNEQFF

J gene: TRBJ1-6
D gene: TRBD1
V gene: TRBV11-3
clone size: few
CDR3 DNA: TGTGCCAGCAGGGGACAGGCTCTGGATTCACCCCTCCACTTT
CDR3 protein: CASRGQALDSPLHF

J gene: TRBJ1-1
D gene: -
V gene: TRBV2
clone size: few
CDR3 DNA: TGTGCCAGCAGTGTCCGGCAGGGCGGCACTGAAGCTTTCTTT
CDR3 protein: CASSVRQGGTEAFF

J gene: TRBJ2-1
D gene: TRBD2
V gene: TRBV19
clone size: -
CDR3 DNA: TGTGCCAGTAGTACCCAACCAGCGGGGATATACAATGAGCAGTTCTTC
CDR3 protein: CASSTQPAGIYNEQFF

J gene: TRBJ2-7
D gene: TRBD1
V gene: TRBV6-1
clone size: -
CDR3 DNA: TGTGCCAGCAGCCCGGTAGACAGGGGTTCGTACGAGCAGTACTTC
CDR3 protein: CASSPVDRGSYEQYF

J gene: TRBJ2-3
D gene: TRBD2
V gene: TRBV20-1
clone size: few
CDR3 DNA: TGCAGTGCTAGCCCCCCGCTAGCGGGGCTCACAGATACGCAGTATTTT
CDR3 protein: CSASPPLAGLTDTQYF

J gene: TRBJ2-3
D gene: -
V gene: TRBV12-3/TRBV12-4
clone size: once
CDR3 DNA: TGTGCCAGCAGTTTATATCGGGCAGGGTTCGCAGATACGCAGTATTTT
CDR3 protein: CASSLYRAGFADTQYF

J gene: TRBJ2-2
D gene: -
V gene: TRBV27
clone size: -
CDR3 DNA: TGTGCCAGCAGTTCGGAGGGGTTTTACACCGGGGAGCTGTTTTTT
CDR3 protein: CASSSEGFYTGELFF

J gene: TRBJ1-2
D gene: -
V gene: TRBV25-1
clone size: -
CDR3 DNA: TGTGCCAGCAGTCCGTTCCTAGGTGATTACTATGGCTACACCTTC
CDR3 protein: CASSPFLGDYYGYTF

J gene: TRBJ1-4
D gene: -
V gene: TRBV3-1
clone size: -
CDR3 DNA: TGTGCCAGCAGCCAAGTAAACTTAGAACTGTTTTTT
CDR3 protein: CASSQVNLELFF

J gene: TRBJ1-1
D gene: -
V gene: TRBV7-9
clone size: -
CDR3 DNA: TGTGCCAGCAGCCTGACGAAAGGTGGGAACACTGAAGCTTTCTTT
CDR3 protein: CASSLTKGGNTEAFF

J gene: TRBJ2-1
D gene: -
V gene: TRBV5-1
clone size: few
CDR3 DNA: TGCGCCAGCAGCTTGGCCTTAGGACTTAATGAGCAGTTCTTC
CDR3 protein: CASSLALGLNEQFF

J gene: TRBJ2-3
D gene: -
V gene: TRBV7-2
clone size: -
CDR3 DNA: TGTGCCAGCAATTTAGGGGGTTCCTTGGCAGATACGCAGTATTTT
CDR3 protein: CASNLGGSLADTQYF

J gene: TRBJ2-1
D gene: TRBD2
V gene: TRBV6-1
clone size: few
CDR3 DNA: TGTGCCAGCAGCGAGGGCGGGAGAGGGGAGCAGTTCTTC
CDR3 protein: CASSEGGRGEQFF

J gene: TRBJ2-2
D gene: -
V gene: TRBV11-2
clone size: once
CDR3 DNA: TGTGCCAGCAGCTTAGAACTACTTACCGGGGAGCTGTTTTTT
CDR3 protein: CASSLELLTGELFF

J gene: TRBJ2-3
D gene: -
V gene: TRBV18
clone size: few
CDR3 DNA: TGTGCCAGCTCACCAATCCCAGGCGGTGGTCTCGTGACAGATACGCAGTATTTT
CDR3 protein: CASSPIPGGGLVTDTQYF

J gene: TRBJ2-2
D gene: -
V gene: TRBV7-9
clone size: -
CDR3 DNA: TGTGCCAGCAGAACTAGAGGGGTCAAAGAGAACACCGGGGAGCTGTTTTTT
CDR3 protein: CASRTRGVKENTGELFF

J gene: TRBJ1-3
D gene: -
V gene: TRBV5-1
clone size: few
CDR3 DNA: TGCGCCAGCAGCTTGGGTGGGGGCTCAAGCTCTGGAAACACCATATATTTT
CDR3 protein: CASSLGGGSSSGNTIYF

J gene: TRBJ2-5
D gene: -
V gene: TRBV12-3/TRBV12-4
clone size: few
CDR3 DNA: TGTGCCAGCAGTCTGAGGTCGGTGGAGACCCAGTACTTC
CDR3 protein: CASSLRSVETQYF

J gene: TRBJ1-5
D gene: TRBD1
V gene: TRBV5-1
clone size: -
CDR3 DNA: TGCGCCAGCAGCTTTGGACAGGAGGGAGAGCCCCAGCATTTT
CDR3 protein: CASSFGQEGEPQHF

J gene: TRBJ2-5
D gene: TRBD2
V gene: TRBV6-2/TRBV6-3
clone size: few
CDR3 DNA: TGTGCCAGCAGTTACTCCGGCGCGGGAGCGACCCAGTACTTC
CDR3 protein: CASSYSGAGATQYF

J gene: TRBJ2-3
D gene: -
V gene: TRBV30
clone size: -
CDR3 DNA: TGTGCCTGGAGTCCCACTTCGATGGGCCGGCAGTATTTT
CDR3 protein: CAWSPTSMGRQYF

J gene: TRBJ2-3
D gene: TRBD2
V gene: TRBV14
clone size: -
CDR3 DNA: TGTGCCAGCAGCCAAGATCGGGCTAGCGGGAGAACAGATACGCAGTATTTT
CDR3 protein: CASSQDRASGRTDTQYF